The 27 T cell receptor beta chains given below trace back to one sample, sequenced in a study of T cell responses to AZD1222 COVID-19 vaccine. Only in-frame clones appear in the TCRdb table, and some are missing; sequencing was by immunoSEQ multiplex PCR. The sample contains under 130,000 clones, 80% to 90% of which appear only once. Material: peripheral blood, obtained on day 0 of AZD1222 vaccination. These receptor sequences come from an adult in good health.

The chain has TRBV19 and TRBJ1-5, with D unclear. Trimming shortened V by 7 bases and J by 1 base, and 8 bases separated the two germline ends. This CDR3 is 13 amino acids long. Germline loops: CDR1 LNHDA, CDR2 SQIVND (reference sequence). The CDR3 DNA reads as TGTGCCAGTAATGTTGACAGCAATCAGCCCCAGCATTTT. Translating gives CASNVDSNQPQHF.

This rearrangement joins TRBV4-1 to TRBJ1-3, with 8 positions matching TRBD1. This CDR3 is built from 17 residues. Germline lookup yields CDR1 MGHRA and CDR2 YSYEKL. V lost 1 base and J lost 0; bases outside the gene matches: 5. The chain's CDR3 is CASSQASQGASGNTIYF. DNA for the CDR3: TGCGCCAGCAGCCAAGCTAGTCAGGGGGCCTCTGGAAACACCATATATTTT.

The chain is built from TRBV6-2 or TRBV6-3 and TRBJ2-1; 11 nucleotides match TRBD1. Germline V gives CDR1 MNHEY, CDR2 SVGEGT. V was clipped by 5 bases and J by 12 bases; unmatched bases: 9. The CDR3 extends over 14 amino acids. The CDR3: CASSTRDRGASQFF. CDR3 nucleotide sequence: TGTGCCAGCAGTACTAGGGACAGGGGGGCGTCGCAGTTCTTC.

This rearrangement joins TRBV4-1 to TRBJ2-1, with D perhaps assigned TRBD1 or TRBD2 (5 bases each). V lost 5 bases and J lost 0, with 11 bases in between. Germline CDR1 reads MGHRA; CDR2 reads YSYEKL. The CDR3 contains 15 residues. CDR3 DNA sequence: TGCGCCAGCAGCGGCGCCGGGGCCTCCTACAATGAGCAGTTCTTC. It translates to CASSGAGASYNEQFF.

This sequence joins TRBV15 and TRBJ1-6, with 10 nucleotides matching TRBD1. CDR1 is LNHNV, CDR2 YYDKDF, per germline (reference sequence). Trimming removed 9 bases from V and 7 bases from J; junction bases left unmatched: 3. The CDR3 has 13 amino acids. CDR3 protein: CATGTGVNSPLHF. CDR3 coding DNA: TGTGCCACAGGGACAGGGGTGAATTCACCCCTCCACTTT.

V gene TRBV12-5 combines with J gene TRBJ1-2; possible D gene TRBD1, 5 bases. The V end was cut by 4 bases, the J end by 4 bases, with 16 bases between. This CDR3 has 15 amino acids. Looked up from germline, CDR1 is LGHNT and CDR2 is FRNRAP. The CDR3 coding sequence is TGTGCTAGTGGTTGGTCCTCCGGGACGGCCTATGGCTACACCTTC. Translating gives CASGWSSGTAYGYTF.

The V gene is TRBV4-1, the J gene TRBJ1-6, with a weak D call TRBD1 (6 bases). Germline V gene sequence: CDR1 MGHRA, CDR2 YSYEKL. Trimming removed 1 base at V and 5 bases at J, with 12 bases between. The CDR3 is made up of 16 amino acids. This chain's CDR3 is CASSQGNRVHNSPLHF. The CDR3 DNA is TGCGCCAGCAGCCAAGGGAACAGGGTTCATAATTCACCCCTCCACTTT.

V usage is TRBV6-5 and J usage is TRBJ2-6; D is perhaps TRBD1 (6 bases). The CDR3 spans 16 residues. V shed 4 bases and J shed 4 bases, with 14 bases lying between them. Looked up from germline, CDR1 is MNHEY and CDR2 is SVGAGI. CDR3 DNA: TGTGCCAGCAGTTTTGATGGGGGCTCGGGGGCCAACGTCCTGACTTTC. It specifies CASSFDGGSGANVLTF.

The genes are TRBV6-5 and TRBJ1-5; D perhaps matches TRBD1 (5 bases). Germline V lookup: CDR1 MNHEY, CDR2 SVGAGI. The CDR3 runs 15 residues. V gave up 6 bases and J gave up 1 base, with 13 bases separating them. DNA for the CDR3: TGTGCCAGCAGACCCTTCAGGGAAAGCAATCAGCCCCAGCATTTT. Encoded protein: CASRPFRESNQPQHF.

This clone was seen a single time. The rearrangement joins TRBV11-2 to TRBJ1-2; 7 bases are a match to TRBD1. The CDR3 contains 16 residues. Trimming took 2 bases from V and 6 from J; bases not matched to a gene: 12. Germline-derived CDR1 and CDR2 are SGHAT and FQNNGV. For the CDR3, the DNA is TGTGCCAGCAGCTTATTTACAGGGGCCACAACCCATGGCTACACCTTC. It translates to CASSLFTGATTHGYTF.

The chain has TRBV29-1 and TRBJ1-2, with D perhaps TRBD1 (6 bases). The V gene lost 4 bases and the J gene lost 5 bases, with 8 bases spanning the gap. The CDR3 loop spans 11 amino acids. Germline V CDR1 and CDR2: SQVTM, ANQGSEA. CDR3 protein: CSVGQVYGYTF. The DNA of the CDR3 is TGCAGCGTTGGACAGGTATATGGCTACACCTTC.

The rearrangement joins TRBV7-9 to TRBJ1-1; no clear D. The germline gives CDR1 SEHNR, CDR2 FQNEAQ (reference sequence). V lost 3 bases and J lost 4, with 9 bases in between. CDR3 length: 13 residues. CDR3 in amino acids: CASSFAPGTEAFF. The CDR3 region has the DNA TGTGCCAGCAGCTTTGCCCCGGGCACTGAAGCTTTCTTT.

The rearrangement uses TRBV4-3 and TRBJ2-2, with D maybe TRBD2 (5 bases). The CDR3 consists of 14 residues. From germline, CDR1 is LGHNA and CDR2 YSLEER. V lost 1 base to trimming and J lost 6 bases, with 9 bases between them. In nucleotides, the CDR3 is TGCGCCAGCAGCCAAGGAGGGCAGCCCGGGGAGCTGTTTTTT. As protein: CASSQGGQPGELFF.

The sample holds one count of this clone. The rearrangement joins TRBV28 to TRBJ1-3; D not resolved. This CDR3 has 15 amino acids. Trimming removed 2 bases from V and 0 bases from J, with 8 bases in between. CDR1 is MDHEN and CDR2 is SYDVKM in the germline V gene. CDR3 residues: CASSLDFGSGNTIYF. The CDR3 nucleotides are TGTGCCAGCAGTTTAGATTTCGGCTCTGGAAACACCATATATTTT.

This chain connects TRBV11-2 to TRBJ2-1; D is uncertain. V lost 5 bases, J lost 1 base, and 15 bases lay in between. This CDR3 contains 16 residues. Germline V gives CDR1 SGHAT, CDR2 FQNNGV. The CDR3 reads CASSMWTSYSYNEQFF. For the CDR3, the DNA is TGTGCCAGCAGCATGTGGACCAGTTATTCCTACAATGAGCAGTTCTTC.

The rearrangement uses TRBV6-6 and TRBJ2-5, with 8 positions matching TRBD1. The CDR3 has 13 amino acids. Trimming at V came to 7 bases and at J to 5 bases, leaving 6 bases not matched to a gene. Germline loops: CDR1 MNHNY, CDR2 SVGAGI (reference sequence). The CDR3 region has the DNA TGTGCCAGCAACACAGGGGGACGGGAGACCCAGTACTTC. Amino acids: CASNTGGRETQYF.

V usage is TRBV24-1 and J usage is TRBJ2-1; TRBD1 aligns across 7 bases. Germline loops: CDR1 KGHDR, CDR2 SFDVKD. V trimming: 1 base; J trimming: 8 bases; junction bases outside the gene matches: 1. There are 13 residues in the CDR3. The CDR3 DNA is TGTGCCACCAGTGATTTCACAGGGGATGAGCAGTTCTTC. It yields the protein CATSDFTGDEQFF.

The genes are TRBV27 and TRBJ2-5; weak D call: TRBD1 (6 bases). Per germline, CDR1 MNHEY and CDR2 SMNVEV (reference sequence). Trimming took off 0 bases at V and 3 bases at J, with 17 bases between the two ends. This CDR3 contains 17 residues. As DNA, the CDR3 is TGTGCCAGCAGTTTATCCCGCCAGTGGGCAGGGGAAGAGACCCAGTACTTC. This gives the protein CASSLSRQWAGEETQYF.

This chain links TRBV18 with TRBJ2-1, with D possibly being TRBD1 or TRBD2 (5 bases each). This CDR3 region has 15 residues. Trimming pared 3 bases from V and 5 bases from J, leaving 14 bases between. Germline CDR1 is KGHSH and CDR2 is LQKENI. DNA for the CDR3: TGTGCCAGCTCACCGACTATCGGGACGGACAATGAGCAGTTCTTC. It translates to CASSPTIGTDNEQFF.

The J gene is TRBJ2-1, the V gene TRBV12-5; the D gene is possibly TRBD2 (5 bases). Germline V gene lookup returns CDR1 LGHNT and CDR2 FRNRAP. CDR3 size: 14 residues. The ends were cut back, 6 bases at V and 5 bases at J, with 14 bases in the middle. The CDR3 sequence: CASGNPTTNNEQFF. The CDR3 region has the DNA TGTGCTAGTGGAAACCCGACTACCAACAATGAGCAGTTCTTC.

The chain links TRBV9 to TRBJ2-5; D is possibly TRBD2 (5 bases). Trimming took off 3 bases at V and 4 bases at J, with 19 bases between the two ends. CDR1 is SGDLS, CDR2 YYNGEE, per germline. The CDR3 extends over 16 amino acids. The CDR3 sequence is CASSAQSPLGVETQYF. CDR3 coding DNA: TGTGCCAGCAGCGCTCAAAGCCCCCTCGGGGTAGAGACCCAGTACTTC.

This clone was seen a single time. The rearrangement links TRBV7-9 to TRBJ2-7, with 8 bases fitting TRBD2. From germline, CDR1 is SEHNR and CDR2 FQNEAQ (reference sequence). The trim removed 5 bases at V and 11 bases at J, leaving 11 bases unmatched. The CDR3 has 13 amino acids. In DNA, the CDR3 is TGTGCCAGCAGCCTCCTAGGGGGACTAGAGGAGTACTTC. This translates into CASSLLGGLEEYF.

This clone was counted only a few times. V gene TRBV27 combines with J gene TRBJ2-7; possibly TRBD2 for D (6 bases). The CDR3 contains 16 residues. Between the trimmed V and J ends, which lost 0 bases and 0 bases, there was a span of 12 bases. Germline CDR1 is MNHEY and CDR2 is SMNVEV (reference sequence). In nucleotides, the CDR3 is TGTGCCAGCAGTTTATCGTCGGGGGTTAGCTCCTACGAGCAGTACTTC. Protein: CASSLSSGVSSYEQYF.

The chain joins TRBV7-9 to TRBJ1-6, with 9 bases fitting TRBD1. This CDR3 has 14 amino acids. Germline loops: CDR1 SEHNR, CDR2 FQNEAQ (reference sequence). V shed 5 bases and J 10 bases; nucleotides not matched to a gene: 6. The CDR3 coding sequence is TGTGCCAGCAGCGACACAGGGGGCCCCTCACCCCTCCACTTT. Translated: CASSDTGGPSPLHF.

The chain employs TRBV6-5 and TRBJ2-1, with D perhaps TRBD2 (5 bases). This CDR3 comprises 13 residues. Germline-derived CDR1 and CDR2 are MNHEY and SVGAGI. Trimming left V 6 bases short and J 0 bases short, with 6 bases between. This CDR3 is CASRGSSYNEQFF. In DNA, the CDR3 is TGTGCCAGCAGGGGGAGCTCCTACAATGAGCAGTTCTTC.

The chain carries TRBV10-3 and TRBJ1-5; D is possibly TRBD1 (5 bases). Trimming removed 3 bases at V and 4 bases at J, with 10 bases between. There are 14 residues in the CDR3. Germline-derived CDR1 and CDR2 are ENHRY and SYGVKD. CDR3 sequence: CAISEDRMNQPQHF. CDR3 nucleotide sequence: TGTGCCATCAGTGAAGACAGAATGAATCAGCCCCAGCATTTT.

The rearrangement links TRBV6-2 or TRBV6-3 to TRBJ2-6; TRBD1 aligns across 7 bases. Germline V CDR1 and CDR2: MNHEY, SVGEGT. The CDR3 has 15 amino acids. The ends lost 4 bases at V and 4 bases at J; junction bases unmatched: 4. The DNA of the CDR3 is TGTGCCAGCAGTTCCACAGGGGCCGGGGCCAACGTCCTGACTTTC. It encodes CASSSTGAGANVLTF.